The entry below gives a single TCR beta chain sequence along with its context. Authors' analysis steps: Estimates of nucleated cell counts were drawn from the amplification of reference gene primers. Some clones are missing from TCRdb's copy, which holds only in-frame ones; the method was immunoSEQ multiplex PCR. For V, J and clone size, that table is used; D and trimming come from the DNA. The table lists roughly 60,000 clones, more than 85% of them singletons. This specimen comes from a study of blood T cell repertoires in COVID-19. Across the study: Acute-phase and convalescent COVID-19 samples originated in the United States, Italy and Spain. From T cells, B-cell-depleted T cells, or PBMCs came the material, which was cDNA or gDNA.

The source is a human donor with active COVID-19. The donor label of this sample is uncertain. The sample consisted of peripheral blood.

The CDR3 here is CASSFQVTGELFF. The CDR3 nucleotides read TGTGCCAGCAGCTTTCAGGTTACCGGGGAGCTGTTTTTT. The genes are TRBV5-6 and TRBJ2-2; D is uncertain. The CDR3 consists of 13 residues. Deletions cut 2 bases from V and 5 bases from J, with 7 bases between. Germline values: CDR1 SGHDT, CDR2 YYEEEE.